This entry features one TCR beta chain sequence. What it binds is unknown. This specimen belongs to a study of shared clonotypes between healthy human individuals. The study's findings and limits: Approximately 5% of naive CD4 clonotypes were shared across a handful of donors.

Generated by immunoSEQ multiplex PCR, the TCRdb table keeps only in-frame clones and is missing some. In the table there are over a million clones, over 95% of which are singletons. This CDR3 is 17 amino acids long. Germline CDR1 is LNHNV and CDR2 is YYDKDF (reference sequence). V gave up 0 bases and J gave up 5 bases; unmatched junction bases: 8. The sequenced sample was naive CD4+ T cells sorted from blood. The subset denotes: CD45RA+ positively selected. V and J are TRBV15 and TRBJ2-5; TRBD2 matches 11 bases. This TCR came from a man under 40 in good health. The CDR3 DNA sequence: TGTGCCACCAGCAGAGATCTAGCTAGCGGGAGGTTGGAGACCCAGTACTTC. It is translated as CATSRDLASGRLETQYF.